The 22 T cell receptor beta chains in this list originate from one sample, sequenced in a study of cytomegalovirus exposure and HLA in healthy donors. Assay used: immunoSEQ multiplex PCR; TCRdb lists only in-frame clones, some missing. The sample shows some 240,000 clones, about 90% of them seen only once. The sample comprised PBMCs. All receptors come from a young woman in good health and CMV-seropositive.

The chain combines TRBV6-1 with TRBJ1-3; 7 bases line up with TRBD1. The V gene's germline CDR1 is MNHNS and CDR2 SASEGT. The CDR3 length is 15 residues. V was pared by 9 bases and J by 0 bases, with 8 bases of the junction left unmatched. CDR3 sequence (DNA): TGTGCCAGTATCGGGACAGACTACTCTGGAAACACCATATATTTT. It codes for CASIGTDYSGNTIYF.

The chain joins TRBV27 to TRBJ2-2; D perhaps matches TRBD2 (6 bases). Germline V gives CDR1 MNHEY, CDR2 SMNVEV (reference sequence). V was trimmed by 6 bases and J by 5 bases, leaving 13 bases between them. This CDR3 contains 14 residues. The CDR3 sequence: CASREGEGTGELFF. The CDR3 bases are TGTGCCAGCAGGGAGGGAGAGGGGACCGGGGAGCTGTTTTTT.

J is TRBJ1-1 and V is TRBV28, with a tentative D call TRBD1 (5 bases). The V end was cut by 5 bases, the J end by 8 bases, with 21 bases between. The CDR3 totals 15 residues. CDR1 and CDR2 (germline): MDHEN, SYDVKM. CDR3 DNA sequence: TGTGCCAGCAGTGCTCTCCAGGGAGGGTCCTTGGAAGCTTTCTTT. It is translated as CASSALQGGSLEAFF.

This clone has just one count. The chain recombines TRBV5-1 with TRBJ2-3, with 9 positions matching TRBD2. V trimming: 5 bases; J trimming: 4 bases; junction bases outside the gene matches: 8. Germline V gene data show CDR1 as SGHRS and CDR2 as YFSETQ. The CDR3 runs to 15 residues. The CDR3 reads CASSPGLAGPDTQYF. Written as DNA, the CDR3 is TGCGCCAGCAGTCCCGGCCTAGCGGGACCAGATACGCAGTATTTT.

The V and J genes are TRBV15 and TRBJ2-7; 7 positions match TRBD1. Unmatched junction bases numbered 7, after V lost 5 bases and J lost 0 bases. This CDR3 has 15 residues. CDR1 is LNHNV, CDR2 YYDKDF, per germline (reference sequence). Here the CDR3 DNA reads TGTGCCACCAGCCTCCGGGACAGACGCTCCTACGAGCAGTACTTC. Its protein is CATSLRDRRSYEQYF. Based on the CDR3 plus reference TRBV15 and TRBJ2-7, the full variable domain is DAMVIQNPRYQVTQFGKPVTLSCSQTLNHNVMYWYQQKSSQAPKLLFHYYDKDFNNEADTPDNFQSRRPNTSFCFLDIRSPGLGDTAMYLCATSLRDRRSYEQYFGPGTRLTVT.

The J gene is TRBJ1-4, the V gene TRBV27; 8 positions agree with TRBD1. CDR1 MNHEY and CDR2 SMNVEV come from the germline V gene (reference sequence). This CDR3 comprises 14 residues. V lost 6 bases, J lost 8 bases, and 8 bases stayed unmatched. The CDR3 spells CASSYTGGGEKLFF. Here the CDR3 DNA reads TGTGCCAGCAGCTATACAGGGGGAGGGGAAAAACTGTTTTTT.

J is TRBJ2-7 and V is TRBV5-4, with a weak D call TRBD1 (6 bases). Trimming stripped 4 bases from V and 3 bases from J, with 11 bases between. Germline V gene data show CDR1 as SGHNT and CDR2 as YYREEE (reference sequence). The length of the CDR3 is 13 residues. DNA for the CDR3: TGTGCCAGCAGCCCGGACAGAAACTACGAGCAGTACTTC. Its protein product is CASSPDRNYEQYF.

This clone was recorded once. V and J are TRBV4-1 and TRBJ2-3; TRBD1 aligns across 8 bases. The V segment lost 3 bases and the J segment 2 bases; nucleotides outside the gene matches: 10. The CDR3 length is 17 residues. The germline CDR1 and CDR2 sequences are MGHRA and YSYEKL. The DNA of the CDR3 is TGCGCCAGCAGCCACACCCGGACAGGGATCCTCACAGATACGCAGTATTTT. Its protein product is CASSHTRTGILTDTQYF.

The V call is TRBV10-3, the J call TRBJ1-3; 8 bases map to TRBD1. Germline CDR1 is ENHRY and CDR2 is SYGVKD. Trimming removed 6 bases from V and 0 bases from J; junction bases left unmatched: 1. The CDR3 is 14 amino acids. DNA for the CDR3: TGTGCCATCAGCGGGACAGGCTCTGGAAACACCATATATTTT. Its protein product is CAISGTGSGNTIYF.

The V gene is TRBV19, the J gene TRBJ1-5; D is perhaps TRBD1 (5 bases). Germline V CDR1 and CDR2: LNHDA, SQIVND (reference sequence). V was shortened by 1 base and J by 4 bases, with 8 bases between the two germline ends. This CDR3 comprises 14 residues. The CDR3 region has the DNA TGTGCCAGTAGTATAGGGGGCGAGAATCAGCCCCAGCATTTT. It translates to CASSIGGENQPQHF. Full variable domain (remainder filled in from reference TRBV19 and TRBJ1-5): DGGITQSPKYLFRKEGQNVTLSCEQNLNHDAMYWYRQDPGQGLRLIYYSQIVNDFQKGDIAEGYSVSREKKESFPLTVTSAQKNPTAFYLCASSIGGENQPQHFGDGTRLSIL.

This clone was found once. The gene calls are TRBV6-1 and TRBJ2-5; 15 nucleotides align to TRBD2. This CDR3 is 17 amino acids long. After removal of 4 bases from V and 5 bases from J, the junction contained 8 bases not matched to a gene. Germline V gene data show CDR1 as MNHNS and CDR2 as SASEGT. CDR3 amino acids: CASSAGLAGGGLETQYF. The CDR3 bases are TGTGCCAGCAGTGCAGGACTAGCGGGAGGGGGGCTGGAGACCCAGTACTTC.

The CDR3 protein is CASSPGGVSGSGAGELFF. The CDR3 DNA is TGCGCCAGCAGCCCCGGGGGGGTTAGCGGGAGTGGCGCCGGGGAGCTGTTTTTT. The chain joins TRBV5-1 to TRBJ2-2; 9 bases are a match to TRBD2. CDR3 length: 18 amino acids. The V gene end was trimmed by 4 bases and the J gene end by 6 bases; junction bases not matched to a gene: 16. CDR1 SGHRS and CDR2 YFSETQ come from the germline V gene.

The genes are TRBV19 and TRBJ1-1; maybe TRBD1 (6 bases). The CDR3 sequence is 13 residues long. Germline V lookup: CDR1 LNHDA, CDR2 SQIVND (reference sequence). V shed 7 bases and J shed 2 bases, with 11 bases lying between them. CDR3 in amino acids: CASNPGDNTEAFF. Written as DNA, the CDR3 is TGTGCCAGTAATCCAGGGGACAACACTGAAGCTTTCTTT. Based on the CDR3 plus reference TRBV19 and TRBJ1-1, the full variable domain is DGGITQSPKYLFRKEGQNVTLSCEQNLNHDAMYWYRQDPGQGLRLIYYSQIVNDFQKGDIAEGYSVSREKKESFPLTVTSAQKNPTAFYLCASNPGDNTEAFFGQGTRLTVV.

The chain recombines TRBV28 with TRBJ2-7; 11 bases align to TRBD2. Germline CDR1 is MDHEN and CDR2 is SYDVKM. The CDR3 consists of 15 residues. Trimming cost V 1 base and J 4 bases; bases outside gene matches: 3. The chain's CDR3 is CASSLLLAGVYEQYF. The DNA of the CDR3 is TGTGCCAGCAGTTTATTACTAGCGGGAGTATACGAGCAGTACTTC. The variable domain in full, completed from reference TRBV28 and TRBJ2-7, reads DVKVTQSSRYLVKRTGEKVFLECVQDMDHENMFWYRQDPGLGLRLIYFSYDVKMKEKGDIPEGYSVSREKKERFSLILESASTNQTSMYLCASSLLLAGVYEQYFGPGTRLTVT.

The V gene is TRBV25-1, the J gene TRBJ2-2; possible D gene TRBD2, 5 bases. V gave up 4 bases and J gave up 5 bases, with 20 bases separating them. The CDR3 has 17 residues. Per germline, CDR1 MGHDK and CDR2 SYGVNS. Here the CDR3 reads CASSATVGLGGTGELFF. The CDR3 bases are TGTGCCAGCAGTGCAACCGTAGGGTTAGGAGGAACCGGGGAGCTGTTTTTT.

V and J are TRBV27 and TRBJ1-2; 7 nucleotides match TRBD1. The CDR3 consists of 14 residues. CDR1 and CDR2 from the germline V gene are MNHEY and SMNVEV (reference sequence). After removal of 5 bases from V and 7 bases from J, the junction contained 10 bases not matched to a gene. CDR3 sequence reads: CASSRRDSPTGYTF. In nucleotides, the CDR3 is TGTGCCAGCAGTCGCCGGGACAGTCCTACTGGCTACACCTTC.

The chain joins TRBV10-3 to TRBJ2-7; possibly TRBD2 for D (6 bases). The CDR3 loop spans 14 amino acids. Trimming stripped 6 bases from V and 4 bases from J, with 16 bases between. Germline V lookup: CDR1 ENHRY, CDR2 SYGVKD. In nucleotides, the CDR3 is TGTGCCATCAGATCCGGGCTAGCGAGTTACGAGCAGTACTTC. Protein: CAIRSGLASYEQYF.

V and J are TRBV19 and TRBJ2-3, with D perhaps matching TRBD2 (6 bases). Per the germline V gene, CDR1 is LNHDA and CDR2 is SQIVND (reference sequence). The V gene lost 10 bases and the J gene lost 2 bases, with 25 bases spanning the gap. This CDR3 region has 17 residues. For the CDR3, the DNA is TGTGCCACCCAGAGGAGACACTTAGCGGAGCCCACAGATACGCAGTATTTT. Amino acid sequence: CATQRRHLAEPTDTQYF.

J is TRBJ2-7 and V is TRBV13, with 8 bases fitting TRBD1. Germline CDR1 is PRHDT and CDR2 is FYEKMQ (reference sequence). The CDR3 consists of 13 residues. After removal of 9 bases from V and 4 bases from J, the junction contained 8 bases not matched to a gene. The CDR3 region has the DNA TGTGCCAGTACATCCAGGGGGCTTTACGAGCAGTACTTC. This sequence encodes CASTSRGLYEQYF.

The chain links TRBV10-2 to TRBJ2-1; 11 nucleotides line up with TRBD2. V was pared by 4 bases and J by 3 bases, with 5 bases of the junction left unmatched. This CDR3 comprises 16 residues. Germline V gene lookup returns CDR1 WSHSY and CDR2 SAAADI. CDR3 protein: CASSGTGTSGYNEQFF. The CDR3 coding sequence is TGCGCCAGCAGTGGAACCGGGACTAGCGGCTACAATGAGCAGTTCTTC.

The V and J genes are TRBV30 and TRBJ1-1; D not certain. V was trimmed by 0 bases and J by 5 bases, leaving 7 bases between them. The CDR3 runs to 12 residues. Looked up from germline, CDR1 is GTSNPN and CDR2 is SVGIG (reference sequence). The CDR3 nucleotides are TGTGCCTGGAGTGTAACCGGGACTGAAGCTTTCTTT. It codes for CAWSVTGTEAFF.

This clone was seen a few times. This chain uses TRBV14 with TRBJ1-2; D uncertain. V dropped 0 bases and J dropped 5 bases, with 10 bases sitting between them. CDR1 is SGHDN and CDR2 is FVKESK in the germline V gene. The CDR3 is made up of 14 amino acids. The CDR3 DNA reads TGTGCCAGCAGCCAAGATCTCCACCAGTATGGCTACACCTTC. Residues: CASSQDLHQYGYTF.